The rows below give T cell receptor beta chains drawn from one sample of a study of radiotherapy plus CTLA-4 blockade in lung cancer. Profiled with immunoSEQ multiplex PCR; TCRdb holds only in-frame clones, not every one. Of 80,000 to 100,000 clones in the sample, about 81% were seen once. Sequences were derived from peripheral blood, sampled from a patient treated with radiotherapy plus ipilimumab. These receptors all stem from a human donor with non-small cell lung cancer who had a partial response to radiotherapy plus ipilimumab. The CDR3 runs from the conserved cysteine through the conserved F or W. The order of the fields is clone size, D gene, V gene, J gene, CDR3 protein, CDR3 DNA. The D gene is left open where the match is weak. Some rows mark clone size as missing; the rest say once, few, many or name a class of expanded clone.

clone_size: once; d_call: NA; v_call: TRBV5-1; j_call: TRBJ2-3; cdr3_aa: CASSLTGMGDTQYF; cdr3_nt: TGCGCCAGCAGCTTGACCGGGATGGGAGATACGCAGTATTTT
clone_size: NA; d_call: TRBD1; v_call: TRBV11-2; j_call: TRBJ2-7; cdr3_aa: CASSLVGTGVEQYF; cdr3_nt: TGTGCCAGCAGCTTAGTAGGGACAGGGGTCGAGCAGTACTTC
clone_size: NA; d_call: NA; v_call: TRBV5-1; j_call: TRBJ1-3; cdr3_aa: CASSLPYGQSSGNTIYF; cdr3_nt: TGCGCCAGCAGCTTGCCCTACGGACAGAGCTCTGGAAACACCATATATTTT
clone_size: NA; d_call: TRBD1; v_call: TRBV5-5; j_call: TRBJ1-6; cdr3_aa: CASSLGTGQVGSSPLHF; cdr3_nt: TGTGCCAGCAGCTTGGGGACAGGACAGGTCGGGAGTTCACCCCTCCACTTT
clone_size: NA; d_call: NA; v_call: TRBV9; j_call: TRBJ1-4; cdr3_aa: CASSPGGASVGKLFF; cdr3_nt: TGTGCCAGCAGCCCCGGTGGGGCCTCGGTAGGAAAACTGTTTTTT
clone_size: once; d_call: NA; v_call: TRBV29-1; j_call: TRBJ2-3; cdr3_aa: CSVEDPTYGPTDTQYF; cdr3_nt: TGCAGCGTTGAAGACCCTACCTATGGGCCCACAGATACGCAGTATTTT
clone_size: few; d_call: NA; v_call: TRBV4-2; j_call: TRBJ2-5; cdr3_aa: CASSQDAGQETQYF; cdr3_nt: TGTGCCAGCAGCCAAGACGCAGGCCAAGAGACCCAGTACTTC
clone_size: NA; d_call: TRBD2; v_call: TRBV28; j_call: TRBJ2-5; cdr3_aa: CASSSLQSGNLAGQETQYF; cdr3_nt: TGTGCCAGCAGTTCCCTCCAGTCGGGGAACCTAGCGGGCCAAGAGACCCAGTACTTC
clone_size: NA; d_call: NA; v_call: TRBV10-3; j_call: TRBJ2-1; cdr3_aa: CAISESNAVRKKSSYNEQFF; cdr3_nt: TGTGCCATCAGTGAGTCGAACGCGGTCCGCAAAAAGAGCTCCTACAATGAGCAGTTCTTC
clone_size: NA; d_call: NA; v_call: TRBV2; j_call: TRBJ1-2; cdr3_aa: CASSEGGSTGIYGYTF; cdr3_nt: TGTGCCAGCAGTGAAGGGGGATCAACAGGGATCTATGGCTACACCTTC
clone_size: NA; d_call: NA; v_call: TRBV14; j_call: TRBJ1-2; cdr3_aa: CASSRTHLPENPNYGYTF; cdr3_nt: TGTGCCAGCAGCCGCACCCACCTCCCGGAGAACCCTAACTATGGCTACACCTTC
clone_size: NA; d_call: NA; v_call: TRBV6-1; j_call: TRBJ2-3; cdr3_aa: CASDPRGGDTQYF; cdr3_nt: TGTGCCAGCGATCCTCGGGGTGGGGATACGCAGTATTTT
clone_size: NA; d_call: NA; v_call: TRBV5-1; j_call: TRBJ2-2; cdr3_aa: CASSLEGLDIGELFF; cdr3_nt: TGCGCCAGCAGCTTGGAGGGATTGGACATCGGGGAGCTGTTTTTT
clone_size: NA; d_call: NA; v_call: TRBV7-3; j_call: TRBJ2-5; cdr3_aa: CASSLRVQETQYF; cdr3_nt: TGTGCCAGCAGCTTACGAGTCCAAGAGACCCAGTACTTC
clone_size: NA; d_call: NA; v_call: TRBV10-3; j_call: TRBJ1-1; cdr3_aa: CAIRARDTEAFF; cdr3_nt: TGTGCCATCAGGGCCAGGGACACTGAAGCTTTCTTT
clone_size: NA; d_call: TRBD2; v_call: TRBV19; j_call: TRBJ2-3; cdr3_aa: CASSPGLVRGDTQYF; cdr3_nt: TGTGCCAGTAGTCCCGGACTAGTACGGGGAGATACGCAGTATTTT
clone_size: few; d_call: NA; v_call: TRBV2; j_call: TRBJ2-1; cdr3_aa: CASSDQGINEQFF; cdr3_nt: TGTGCCAGCAGTGACCAGGGCATAAATGAGCAGTTCTTC
clone_size: once; d_call: NA; v_call: TRBV6-1; j_call: TRBJ2-7; cdr3_aa: CASSEREVYEQYF; cdr3_nt: TGTGCCAGCAGTGAGCGGGAAGTCTACGAGCAGTACTTC
clone_size: NA; d_call: NA; v_call: TRBV6-5; j_call: TRBJ2-5; cdr3_aa: CASSYDRQETQYF; cdr3_nt: TGTGCCAGCAGTTACGACAGACAAGAGACCCAGTACTTC
clone_size: NA; d_call: TRBD2; v_call: TRBV9; j_call: TRBJ2-1; cdr3_aa: CTSSVASGIANEQFF; cdr3_nt: TGTACCAGCAGCGTAGCTAGCGGGATAGCGAATGAGCAGTTCTTC
clone_size: NA; d_call: NA; v_call: TRBV5-1; j_call: TRBJ2-3; cdr3_aa: CASSLVPRQGRVADTQYF; cdr3_nt: TGCGCCAGCAGCTTGGTCCCCCGGCAGGGGCGAGTGGCAGATACGCAGTATTTT
clone_size: NA; d_call: NA; v_call: TRBV28; j_call: TRBJ2-3; cdr3_aa: CASWAQTRPDTQYF; cdr3_nt: TGTGCCAGCTGGGCTCAGACCCGCCCAGATACGCAGTATTTT
clone_size: NA; d_call: NA; v_call: TRBV5-1; j_call: TRBJ2-7; cdr3_aa: CASSPGHTYEQYF; cdr3_nt: TGCGCCAGCAGCCCGGGACACACCTACGAGCAGTACTTC